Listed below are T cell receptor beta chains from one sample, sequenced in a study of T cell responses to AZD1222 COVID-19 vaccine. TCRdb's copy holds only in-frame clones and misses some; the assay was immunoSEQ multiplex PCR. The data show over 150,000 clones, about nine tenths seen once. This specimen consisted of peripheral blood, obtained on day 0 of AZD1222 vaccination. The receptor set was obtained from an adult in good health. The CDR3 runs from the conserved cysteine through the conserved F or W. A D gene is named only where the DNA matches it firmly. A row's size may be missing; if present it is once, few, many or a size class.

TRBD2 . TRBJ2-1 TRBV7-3 CASSLKPLAGAYNEQFF TGTGCCAGCAGCTTAAAACCTCTAGCGGGGGCCTACAATGAGCAGTTCTTC
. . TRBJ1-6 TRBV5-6 CASSLFRTGLGVGNSPLHF TGTGCCAGCAGCTTGTTTCGTACAGGGCTTGGGGTGGGTAATTCACCCCTCCACTTT
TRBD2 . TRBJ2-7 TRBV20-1 CSASLGGIYEQYF TGCAGTGCTAGTCTCGGGGGGATCTACGAGCAGTACTTC
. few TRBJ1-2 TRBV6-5 CASSYSMAGNYGYTF TGTGCCAGCAGTTACTCGATGGCAGGGAACTATGGCTACACCTTC
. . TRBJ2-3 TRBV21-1 CASSKERRGASTDTQYF TGTGCCAGCAGCAAAGAAAGGCGCGGGGCTAGCACAGATACGCAGTATTTT
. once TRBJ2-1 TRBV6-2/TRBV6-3 CASSDNGRLSYNEQFF TGTGCCAGCAGTGATAATGGGAGACTCTCCTACAATGAGCAGTTCTTC
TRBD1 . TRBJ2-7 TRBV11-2 CASSLTSSTGGGNEQYF TGTGCCAGCAGCTTAACGTCCTCGACAGGGGGTGGCAACGAGCAGTACTTC
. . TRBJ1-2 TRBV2 CASSEVDTVNYGYTF TGTGCCAGCAGTGAAGTGGATACAGTGAACTATGGCTACACCTTC
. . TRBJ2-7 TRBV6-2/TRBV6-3 CASSYEDYEQYF TGTGCCAGCAGTTATGAGGACTACGAGCAGTACTTC
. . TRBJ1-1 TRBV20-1 CSASMGTEAFF TGCAGTGCTAGTATGGGCACTGAAGCTTTCTTT
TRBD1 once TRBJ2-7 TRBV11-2 CASSPRWPGGGQGEQYF TGTGCCAGCAGCCCAAGGTGGCCCGGAGGAGGACAGGGAGAGCAGTACTTC
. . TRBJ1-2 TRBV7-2 CASSLDHRDVWGYTF TGTGCCAGCAGCTTAGATCACAGGGACGTGTGGGGCTACACCTTC
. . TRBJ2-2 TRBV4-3 CASSSGGGGSQLFF TGCGCCAGCAGCAGTGGGGGAGGGGGTTCACAGCTGTTTTTT
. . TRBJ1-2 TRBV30 CAWNRPGASYGYTF TGTGCCTGGAACCGCCCAGGGGCTAGCTATGGCTACACCTTC
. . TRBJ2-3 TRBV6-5 CASRGLDTDTQYF TGTGCCAGCAGGGGTCTGGACACAGATACGCAGTATTTT
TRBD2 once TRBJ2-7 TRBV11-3 CASSRSGGNSYEQYF TGTGCCAGCAGCCGTAGCGGGGGCAACTCCTACGAGCAGTACTTC
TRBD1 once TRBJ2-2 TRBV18 CASSPDRVNTGELFF TGTGCCAGCTCACCAGACAGGGTAAACACCGGGGAGCTGTTTTTT
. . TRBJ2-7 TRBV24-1 CATSDPDREMTEDSYEQYF TGTGCCACCAGTGATCCCGACCGCGAAATGACGGAAGACTCCTACGAGCAGTACTTC
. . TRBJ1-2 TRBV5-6 CASSLYSGGYTF TGTGCCAGCAGCCTTTACAGCGGTGGCTACACCTTC
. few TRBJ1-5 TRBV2 CASSRDIISNQPQHF TGTGCCAGCAGTCGGGACATTATTAGCAATCAGCCCCAGCATTTT
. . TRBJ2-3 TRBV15 CATRPGDAVGTDTQYF TGTGCCACCCGACCGGGGGATGCAGTCGGCACAGATACGCAGTATTTT
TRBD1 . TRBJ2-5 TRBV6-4 CASRSGTGFRETQYF TGTGCCAGCAGGTCCGGGACAGGGTTTAGAGAGACCCAGTACTTC
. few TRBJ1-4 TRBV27 CASSLERNEKLFF TGTGCCAGCAGTTTAGAGAGGAATGAAAAACTGTTTTTT
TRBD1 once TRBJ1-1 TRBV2 CASRESRGRNTEAFF TGTGCCAGCAGGGAGAGCAGGGGGCGGAACACTGAAGCTTTCTTT
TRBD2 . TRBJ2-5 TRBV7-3 CASSLPSGVQETQYF TGTGCCAGCAGCTTACCTAGCGGGGTTCAAGAGACCCAGTACTTC
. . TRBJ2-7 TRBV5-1 CASTPDSSREQYF TGCGCCAGCACCCCGGACAGTAGCCGCGAGCAGTACTTC
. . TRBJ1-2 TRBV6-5 CASSYSIPGPDGYTF TGTGCCAGCAGTTACTCGATTCCGGGACCCGATGGCTACACCTTC
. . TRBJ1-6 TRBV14 CASSKTAYNSPLHF TGTGCCAGCAGCAAGACAGCTTATAATTCACCCCTCCACTTT
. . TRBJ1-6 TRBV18 CASSLTGSGENSPLHF TGTGCCAGCTCACTAACAGGGTCCGGGGAGAATTCACCCCTCCACTTT
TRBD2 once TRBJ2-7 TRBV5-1 CASRGTSGVYEQYF TGCGCCAGCAGAGGGACTAGCGGGGTCTACGAGCAGTACTTC
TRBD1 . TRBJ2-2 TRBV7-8 CASSSGTGGTGELFF TGTGCCAGCAGCTCCGGGACAGGGGGGACCGGGGAGCTGTTTTTT
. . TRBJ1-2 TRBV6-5 CASSPGWGYGYTF TGTGCCAGCAGCCCCGGGTGGGGCTATGGCTACACCTTC
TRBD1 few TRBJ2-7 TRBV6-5 CASSSGQGRSEQYF TGTGCCAGCAGTTCCGGACAGGGGCGGAGCGAGCAGTACTTC
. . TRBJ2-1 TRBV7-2 CASSPRAGARGEQFF TGTGCCAGCAGCCCAAGGGCGGGGGCGCGTGGTGAGCAGTTCTTC
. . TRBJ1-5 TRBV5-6 CASSPTSRGRGNQPQHF TGTGCCAGCAGCCCCACCTCACGGGGTCGGGGCAATCAGCCCCAGCATTTT
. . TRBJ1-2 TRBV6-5 CASSIGTEGYYGYTF TGTGCCAGCAGCATCGGGACTGAAGGTTACTATGGCTACACCTTC
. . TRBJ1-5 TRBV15 CATSRDNQPQHF TGTGCCACCAGCAGAGATAATCAGCCCCAGCATTTT
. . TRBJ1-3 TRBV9 CASSVELATSGNTIYF TGTGCCAGCAGCGTAGAGCTCGCGACCTCTGGAAACACCATATATTTT
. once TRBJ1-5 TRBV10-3 CATSVNSNQPQHF TGTGCCACCTCCGTTAATAGCAATCAGCCCCAGCATTTT
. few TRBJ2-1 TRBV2 CASSEGAYNEQFF TGTGCCAGCAGTGAAGGGGCCTACAATGAGCAGTTCTTC
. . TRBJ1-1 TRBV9 CASSAIGGIATEAFF TGTGCCAGCAGCGCCATAGGTGGGATTGCCACTGAAGCTTTCTTT
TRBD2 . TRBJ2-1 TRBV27 CASGNTLAGGLGEQFF TGTGCCAGCGGAAACACACTAGCGGGGGGGCTCGGTGAGCAGTTCTTC
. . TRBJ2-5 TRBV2 CASIQDAPETQYF TGTGCCAGCATTCAGGACGCCCCGGAGACCCAGTACTTC
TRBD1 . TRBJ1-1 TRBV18 CASSPGDRGRGVNTEAFF TGTGCCAGCTCACCTGGGGACAGGGGGCGAGGGGTGAACACTGAAGCTTTCTTT
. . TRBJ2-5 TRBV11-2 CASSLRSGEFGETQYF TGTGCCAGCAGCTTAAGATCTGGGGAGTTCGGGGAGACCCAGTACTTC